The subject of this entry is one TCR beta chain. Its matching antigen is unknown. The record originates from a study of T cells in localized non-small cell lung cancer. Study results and limitations: One tumor region alone was sequenced, and heterogeneity therefore remains possible. In adjacent lung appeared a median around 54 of the top 100 tumor clones.

Sequencing was performed with immunoSEQ multiplex PCR; in TCRdb, only in-frame clones are kept and a portion is missing. In the table there are under 60,000 clones, 86% of which are singletons. This receptor was identified in a male donor aged 60 or over with stage III squamous cell lung carcinoma. The sample in question was peripheral blood, obtained before any cancer treatment.

This CDR3 reads CASHIGTGDSPLHF. In DNA, the CDR3 is TGTGCCAGCCATATCGGGACAGGGGATTCACCCCTCCACTTT. V is TRBV18 and J is TRBJ1-6, with 10 bases matching TRBD1. Germline loops: CDR1 KGHSH, CDR2 LQKENI. The CDR3 extends over 14 amino acids. Trimming removed 8 bases from V and 8 bases from J; junction bases left unmatched: 6. The whole variable domain, filled in from reference TRBV18 and TRBJ1-6, reads NAGVMQNPRHLVRRRGQEARLRCSPMKGHSHVYWYRQLPEEGLKFMVYLQKENIIDESGMPKERFSAEFPKEGPSILRIQQVVRGDSAAYFCASHIGTGDSPLHFGNGTRLTVT.